Listed here are 9 T cell receptor beta chains from one sample, sequenced in a study of human T cells and chemical hapten exposure. TCRdb itself ran the 5' RACE reads through MiXCR, one entry per CDR3 protein. The top ten clones hold more than 1.2% of a sample with 110,000 to 150,000 distinct CDR3 sequences, roughly 4% of them seen once. Researchers extracted total RNA from unfractionated whole blood. These receptors originate from a female donor in good health.

Of note for this clonotype: A much larger clone is a single base away; this may be a read error. This chain joins TRBV20-1 and TRBJ1-5; possibly TRBD1 for D (6 bases). Trimming pared 1 base from V and 6 bases from J, leaving 16 bases between. The germline gives CDR1 DFQATT, CDR2 SNEGSKA (reference sequence). CDR3 length equals 15 residues. The CDR3 nucleotides are TGCAGTGCTAGAGTACAGGGAATTGGAAGTCAGCCCCAGCATTTT. Translated: CSARVQGIGSQPQHF.

This clonotype appeared many times. The rearrangement links TRBV14 to TRBJ1-4; the match to TRBD1 covers 9 bases. The germline V gene has CDR1 SGHDN and CDR2 FVKESK. The ends lost 3 bases at V and 6 bases at J; junction bases unmatched: 8. This CDR3 is 16 amino acids long. This chain's CDR3 is CASSHRAGTGYEKLFF. The CDR3 DNA reads TGTGCCAGCAGCCACAGGGCCGGGACAGGGTATGAAAAACTGTTTTTT.

This clonotype was detected many times. The chain employs TRBV18 and TRBJ1-6; perhaps TRBD1 as D (6 bases). CDR1 is KGHSH and CDR2 is LQKENI in the germline V gene. The CDR3 length is 15 residues. Trimming cost V 5 bases and J 6 bases, with 14 bases left between them. CDR3 nucleotide sequence: TGTGCCAGCTCAAGACCGGGACAACTTAATTCACCCCTCCACTTT. Residues: CASSRPGQLNSPLHF.

A word on this clonotype: This sequence may be a read error, since a much larger clone differs from it by one base. The chain has TRBV7-3 and TRBJ2-1, with D perhaps TRBD2 (7 bases). The CDR3 covers 15 residues. Germline V gene sequence: CDR1 SGHTA, CDR2 FQGTGA. As DNA, the CDR3 is TGTGCCAGCAGCTTATATGGGGGGGCATTCAATGACCAGTTCTTC. Translated: CASSLYGGAFNDQFF.

This clonotype appeared a few times. This sequence joins TRBV15 and TRBJ2-2; 9 nucleotides align to TRBD1. J was trimmed by 4 bases and V by 7 bases; bases with no gene match: 7. The CDR3 totals 15 residues. Germline V lookup: CDR1 LNHNV, CDR2 YYDKDF (reference sequence). In nucleotides, the CDR3 is TGTGCCACCACCGAACAGGGGGCCGGCACCGGGGAGCTGTTTTTT. Amino acids: CATTEQGAGTGELFF.

This clonotype was detected many times. V usage is TRBV7-8 and J usage is TRBJ1-6, with 8 positions matching TRBD1. Per the germline V gene, CDR1 is SGHVS and CDR2 is FQNEAQ. This CDR3 contains 15 residues. The V and J ends lost 2 bases and 7 bases, in that order; junction bases with no gene match: 4. CDR3 in amino acids: CASSLRTGFNSPLHF. Written as DNA, the CDR3 is TGTGCCAGCAGCTTACGGACAGGGTTCAATTCACCCCTCCACTTT. Looking up the rest from reference TRBV7-8 and TRBJ1-6 gives the full variable domain: GAGVSQSPRYKVAKRGQDVALRCDPISGHVSLFWYQQALGQGPEFLTYFQNEAQLDKSGLPSDRFFAERPEGSVSTLKIQRTQQEDSAVYLCASSLRTGFNSPLHFGNGTRLTVT.

Regarding this clonotype: With a much larger clone just one base away, this may be a read error. The V call is TRBV9, the J call TRBJ2-6; a weak D match, TRBD2 (6 bases). The CDR3 length is 16 residues. Germline-derived CDR1 and CDR2 are SGDLS and YYNGEE. The V gene lost 4 bases and the J gene lost 3 bases, with 14 bases spanning the gap. The CDR3 sequence: CASSTPQGLGANVLTF. The CDR3 DNA follows: TGTGCCAGCAGCACACCCCAGGGACTTGGGGCCAACGTCCTGACTTTC.

This clonotype was recorded a few times. This sequence joins TRBV20-1 and TRBJ2-5, with TRBD2 as a possible D gene (5 bases). Germline CDR1 and CDR2: DFQATT and SNEGSKA (reference sequence). The CDR3 is 12 residues long. The V end was cut by 3 bases, the J end by 2 bases, with 7 bases between. The CDR3 sequence: CSASPGQETQYF. CDR3 in DNA: TGCAGTGCTAGTCCGGGGCAAGAGACCCAGTACTTC.

This clonotype was detected only a few times. The rearrangement uses TRBV5-4 and TRBJ2-3; 8 nucleotides agree with TRBD2. Germline trimming cut 4 bases from V and 9 bases from J; bases unmatched to any gene: 16. From germline, CDR1 is SGHNT and CDR2 YYREEE (reference sequence). The CDR3 has 16 residues. The CDR3 loop reads CASSPPGVAGLETQYF. CDR3 coding DNA: TGTGCCAGCAGCCCCCCGGGGGTAGCGGGGTTGGAAACGCAGTATTTT.